This T cell receptor (beta chain) derives from a study of immune evolution from preneoplasia to lung adenocarcinoma. TCRdb's table, derived via immunoSEQ multiplex PCR, lists solely in-frame clones and lacks some. The data contain under 13,000 clones, more than 70% of them seen just once; the ten biggest clones take up roughly 1.5%. Findings and caveats of the study: Highest clonality occurred in KRAS-mutant, not EGFR-mutant or double wild-type, nodules.

With respect to this clone: The antigen is unknown.

The receptor was derived from a person aged 65 to 85 with lung adenocarcinoma. The source material was FFPE minimally invasive lung adenocarcinoma tissue.

CDR3 residues: CASSLTPGGGYEQYF. The CDR3, as DNA: TGTGCCAGCAGTTTGACCCCAGGCGGCGGTTACGAGCAGTACTTC. This sequence joins TRBV28 and TRBJ2-7, with D hard to call. The CDR3 consists of 15 residues. From germline, CDR1 is MDHEN and CDR2 SYDVKM. V was pared by 3 bases and J by 4 bases, with 16 bases between.